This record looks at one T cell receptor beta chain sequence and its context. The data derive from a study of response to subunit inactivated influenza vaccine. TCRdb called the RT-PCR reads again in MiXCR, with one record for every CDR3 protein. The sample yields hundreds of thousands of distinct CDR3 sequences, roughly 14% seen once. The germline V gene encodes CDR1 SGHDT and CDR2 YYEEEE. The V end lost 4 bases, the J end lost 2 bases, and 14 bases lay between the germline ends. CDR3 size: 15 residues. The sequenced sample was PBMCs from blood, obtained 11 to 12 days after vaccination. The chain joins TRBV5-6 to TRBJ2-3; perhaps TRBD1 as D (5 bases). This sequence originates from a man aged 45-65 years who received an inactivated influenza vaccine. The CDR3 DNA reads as TGTGCCAGCAGCATCCAGGGCTACAACACAGATACGCAGTATTTT. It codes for CASSIQGYNTDTQYF.